These 14 T cell receptor beta chains share one sample of origin, sequenced in a study of blood T cell repertoires in COVID-19. The data were produced by immunoSEQ multiplex PCR, yet TCRdb's version contains in-frame clones alone and is incomplete. Of roughly 250,000 clones in the sample, around 83% are singletons; the top ten hold 9.5% to 15%. The sequenced material came from peripheral blood. These receptors all stem from a woman between 55 and 75 years old with active or convalescent COVID-19.

This clone showed up just a few times. The V and J genes are TRBV9 and TRBJ1-1, with a weak D call TRBD1 (5 bases). Trimming stripped 4 bases from V and 1 base from J, with 14 bases between. The CDR3 covers 15 residues. Germline CDR1 SGDLS, CDR2 YYNGEE. The CDR3 here is CASSPIRGRNTEAFF. The CDR3 DNA sequence: TGTGCCAGCAGCCCTATCCGGGGGAGGAACACTGAAGCTTTCTTT. The variable domain in full, completed from reference TRBV9 and TRBJ1-1, reads DSGVTQTPKHLITATGQRVTLRCSPRSGDLSVYWYQQSLDQGLQFLIQYYNGEERAKGNILERFSAQQFPDLHSELNLSSLELGDSALYFCASSPIRGRNTEAFFGQGTRLTVV.

This clone appeared many times. The chain uses TRBV29-1 and TRBJ2-2; no reliable D call. CDR3 length equals 12 residues. V was pared by 7 bases and J by 4 bases, with 10 bases between. The V gene's germline CDR1 is SQVTM and CDR2 ANQGSEA. CDR3 sequence: CSARWATGELFF. The CDR3 bases are TGCAGCGCCAGGTGGGCCACCGGGGAGCTGTTTTTT.

In this sample, this clone turned up many times. The chain recombines TRBV7-9 with TRBJ2-7; D may be TRBD1 or TRBD2 (5 bases each). Trimming took 6 bases from V and 4 from J, leaving 13 bases between them. The germline V gene encodes CDR1 SEHNR and CDR2 FQNEAQ (reference sequence). The CDR3 consists of 13 residues. The DNA for the CDR3 is TGTGCCAGCAGGTTGGGGCGCGGGTACGAGCAGTACTTC. Translating it yields CASRLGRGYEQYF.

The chain employs TRBV7-3 and TRBJ2-1; no clear D. Germline lookup yields CDR1 SGHTA and CDR2 FQGTGA. The V end was cut by 2 bases, the J end by 5 bases, with 10 bases between. CDR3 length: 14 residues. The CDR3 loop reads CASSLSAGNNEQFF. The CDR3 nucleotides are TGTGCCAGCAGCTTATCGGCAGGAAACAATGAGCAGTTCTTC.

CDR3 protein: CASSYSLRAITDTQYF. The CDR3 DNA reads TGTGCCAGCAGTTACTCGCTCAGGGCTATCACAGATACGCAGTATTTT. The chain is built from TRBV6-5 and TRBJ2-3; D perhaps matches TRBD1 (5 bases). The CDR3 is 16 amino acids. Germline assignment: CDR1 MNHEY and CDR2 SVGAGI. V dropped 0 bases and J dropped 2 bases, with 12 bases sitting between them.

This chain connects TRBV6-2 or TRBV6-3 to TRBJ2-6; perhaps TRBD1 as D (5 bases). V was trimmed by 2 bases and J by 0 bases, leaving 8 bases between them. The V gene's germline CDR1 is MNHEY and CDR2 SVGEGT. The CDR3 has 16 amino acids. DNA for the CDR3: TGTGCCAGCAGTTACGGACACAACTCTGGGGCCAACGTCCTGACTTTC. Translation: CASSYGHNSGANVLTF.

This clone was seen a single time. The V call is TRBV5-1, the J call TRBJ1-1; a weak D match, TRBD1 (5 bases). The V and J ends lost 2 bases and 11 bases respectively, with 19 bases between them. This CDR3 is built from 14 residues. Looked up from germline, CDR1 is SGHRS and CDR2 is YFSETQ. CDR3 sequence (DNA): TGCGCCAGCAGCTTCTTCTCTCAGGGATCAGAGGCTTTCTTT. Its protein product is CASSFFSQGSEAFF.

The chain's CDR3 is CASSFLGALNEKLFF. CDR3 DNA: TGTGCCAGCAGTTTTTTAGGGGCCCTTAATGAAAAACTGTTTTTT. This chain uses TRBV27 with TRBJ1-4; possible D gene TRBD1, 5 bases. The V gene lost 3 bases and the J gene lost 4 bases, with 12 bases spanning the gap. Per germline, CDR1 MNHEY and CDR2 SMNVEV (reference sequence). This CDR3 comprises 15 residues.

The chain links TRBV28 to TRBJ2-5; D perhaps matches TRBD2 (6 bases). V was trimmed by 5 bases and J by 2 bases, leaving 15 bases between them. The CDR3 spans 15 residues. CDR1 and CDR2 from the germline V gene are MDHEN and SYDVKM. The CDR3 DNA follows: TGTGCCAGCAGTGAAAGAAAAGGAGGGCAAGAGACCCAGTACTTC. As protein: CASSERKGGQETQYF.

In this sample, this clone turned up once. The chain links TRBV10-1 to TRBJ2-1; D possibly corresponds to TRBD2 (5 bases). The CDR3 runs 17 residues. Germline CDR1 reads WNHNN; CDR2 reads SYGVQD (reference sequence). V gave up 0 bases and J gave up 7 bases, with 19 bases separating them. CDR3 bases: TGCGCCAGCAGTGAGTCTTATCGGGGAGCCGACGGGAATGAGCAGTTCTTC. Residues: CASSESYRGADGNEQFF.

This chain links TRBV18 with TRBJ2-1; D might be TRBD2 (7 bases). Germline V gene lookup returns CDR1 KGHSH and CDR2 LQKENI. Trimming stripped 4 bases from V and 0 bases from J, with 16 bases between. This CDR3 region has 17 residues. The CDR3 coding sequence is TGTGCCAGCTCACTGGGGGGGGGCCCACTCTCCTACAATGAGCAGTTCTTC. Amino acid sequence: CASSLGGGPLSYNEQFF.

The rearrangement joins TRBV18 to TRBJ1-5; D is unclear. The CDR3 extends over 14 amino acids. The germline V gene has CDR1 KGHSH and CDR2 LQKENI. V shed 2 bases and J shed 4 bases, with 9 bases lying between them. This CDR3 is CASSPTRENQPQHF. The CDR3 DNA reads TGTGCCAGCTCACCAACGAGGGAGAATCAGCCCCAGCATTTT.

This rearrangement joins TRBV4-3 to TRBJ1-1; possible D gene TRBD1, 5 bases. Germline CDR1 is LGHNA and CDR2 is YSLEER. With 4 bases removed from V and 7 bases from J, the gap between germline ends came to 22 bases. The CDR3 totals 16 residues. CDR3 sequence reads: CASSPSRWEGSGEAFF. CDR3 nucleotides: TGCGCCAGCAGCCCCTCCCGTTGGGAGGGGTCGGGTGAAGCTTTCTTT.

This clone was picked up a small number of times. The CDR3 nucleotides read TGTGCCAGCAGCTTAGATTCCGCCTACGAGCAGTACTTC. Its translation is CASSLDSAYEQYF. This rearrangement joins TRBV7-2 to TRBJ2-7; D gene ambiguous. Trimming removed 1 base at V and 2 bases at J, with 6 bases between. The CDR3 is made up of 13 amino acids. Germline CDR1 and CDR2: SGHTA and FQGNSA.